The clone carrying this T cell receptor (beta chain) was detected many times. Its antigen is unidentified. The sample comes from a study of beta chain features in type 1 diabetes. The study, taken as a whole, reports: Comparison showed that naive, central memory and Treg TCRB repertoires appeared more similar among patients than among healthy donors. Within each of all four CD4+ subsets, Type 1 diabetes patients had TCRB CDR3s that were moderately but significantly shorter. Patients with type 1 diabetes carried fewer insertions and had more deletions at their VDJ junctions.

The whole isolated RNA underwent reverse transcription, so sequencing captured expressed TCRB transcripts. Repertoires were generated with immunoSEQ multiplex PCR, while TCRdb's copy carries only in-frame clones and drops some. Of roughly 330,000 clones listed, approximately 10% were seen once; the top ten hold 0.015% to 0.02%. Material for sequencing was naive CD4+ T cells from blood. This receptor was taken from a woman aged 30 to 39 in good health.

CDR3 DNA sequence: TGCAGCGTTACCACTAAGAGAGATACGCAGTATTTT. Encoded protein: CSVTTKRDTQYF. The rearrangement joins TRBV29-1 to TRBJ2-3; no reliable D call. This CDR3 spans 12 amino acids. CDR1 and CDR2 (germline): SQVTM, ANQGSEA. Between the trimmed V and J ends, which lost 5 bases and 5 bases, there was a span of 11 bases.